A selection of T cell receptor beta chains follows, all from one sample in a study of T cells after posttransplantation cyclophosphamide. TCRdb's copy holds only in-frame clones and misses some; the assay was immunoSEQ multiplex PCR. The table shows around 23,000 clones, with 73% occurring only once. Material: memory CD4+ T cells sorted from PBMCs. These receptors came from a woman aged 60-70 years in good health, CMV-negative, and a related stem cell transplant donor. Each CDR3 is given without its conserved first and last residue.

AWSVPGGYEQY | 11 | TRBV30
ASRDWASGRDEQF | 13 | TRBV2
ASSLGQGSDTQY | 12 | TRBV5-6
ASSSRTSGSSSYEQY | 15 | TRBV11-1
ASSIKSGGTYNSPLH | 15 | TRBV19
ASSPGGGENTEAF | 13 | TRBV5-1
ASSLGQGDSYEQY | 13 | TRBV5-1
ASSQVLGGRRNTIY | 14 | TRBV14
ASSLPGGGTEAF | 12 | TRBV7-9
ASSYYGTGGLGPLH | 14 | TRBV6-5
ASSLGDTFYNEQF | 13 | TRBV5-8